The entry below describes one T cell receptor (beta chain). This entry belongs to a study of blood T cell repertoires in COVID-19. The table came from immunoSEQ multiplex PCR; TCRdb's copy has only in-frame clones and leaves some out. The repertoire holds 200,000 to 250,000 clones, with 82% as singletons. Two negative PCRs, clearance, or symptom resolution had been documented for recovered Cohort 3 donors. The germline gives CDR1 LGHDT, CDR2 YNNKEL (reference sequence). The CDR3 runs to 12 residues. The V end was cut by 5 bases, the J end by 9 bases, with 11 bases between. The rearrangement links TRBV3-1 (or the pseudogene TRBV3-2) to TRBJ2-1, with a weak D call TRBD2 (5 bases). The TCR comes from a man aged 40-55 years who had recovered from COVID-19. The sample taken for sequencing was PBMCs or T cells enriched from blood (not recorded which). The DNA of the CDR3 is TGTGCCAGCAGCTCTTTCCGGGGTGAGCAGTTCTTC. Its protein product is CASSSFRGEQFF.